These T cell receptor beta chains were read from a single sample in a study of vaccination effects on CD4 cells after COVID-19. These receptors have no identified antigens. Clones were sequenced by immunoSEQ multiplex PCR, and TCRdb holds only the in-frame ones, with some missing. The data hold 70,000 or so clones, with 70% to 80% observed a single time. The sequenced sample was CD4+ T cells from PBMCs cultured without peptide, obtained before COVID-19 vaccination. Receptor source: a human donor who received a COVID-19 vaccine. CDR3s include the opening cysteine and the closing phenylalanine or tryptophan. The D gene is left open where the match is weak. Not every row has a clone size; where given, it reads once, few, many or a size class.

D gene: TRBD1
clone size: .
J gene: TRBJ1-1
V gene: TRBV6-5
CDR3 DNA: TGTGCCAGCATGAGGACAGGTTCGAACACTGAAGCTTTCTTT
CDR3 protein: CASMRTGSNTEAFF

D gene: TRBD2
clone size: .
J gene: TRBJ2-5
V gene: TRBV2
CDR3 DNA: TGTGCCAGCAGTGTTAGGCTTGGGACTAGCGGGGGGTCAGAGACCCAGTACTTC
CDR3 protein: CASSVRLGTSGGSETQYF

D gene: .
clone size: .
J gene: TRBJ2-3
V gene: TRBV6-5
CDR3 DNA: TGTGCCAGCAGTTCGGGCCCAGGGGTCAGCACAGATACGCAGTATTTT
CDR3 protein: CASSSGPGVSTDTQYF

D gene: TRBD1
clone size: .
J gene: TRBJ1-4
V gene: TRBV27
CDR3 DNA: TGTGCCAGCAGTCAACAGGGGGCAACTAATGAAAAACTGTTTTTT
CDR3 protein: CASSQQGATNEKLFF

D gene: .
clone size: .
J gene: TRBJ2-4
V gene: TRBV7-9
CDR3 DNA: TGTGCCAGCAGCTTAGCCCCTGGGGCTGGCAAAAACATTCAGTACTTC
CDR3 protein: CASSLAPGAGKNIQYF

D gene: .
clone size: .
J gene: TRBJ2-3
V gene: TRBV4-1
CDR3 DNA: TGCGCCAGCAGCCAAGATGCCGGGCCACCCACAGATACGCAGTATTTT
CDR3 protein: CASSQDAGPPTDTQYF

D gene: .
clone size: .
J gene: TRBJ2-3
V gene: TRBV5-4
CDR3 DNA: TGTGCCAGCAGCTTGATGGGGGGATCCACAGATACGCAGTATTTT
CDR3 protein: CASSLMGGSTDTQYF

D gene: TRBD1
clone size: once
J gene: TRBJ1-1
V gene: TRBV29-1
CDR3 DNA: TGCAGCGTGCGACAGGGGCGGGACACTGAAGCTTTCTTT
CDR3 protein: CSVRQGRDTEAFF

D gene: .
clone size: once
J gene: TRBJ1-6
V gene: TRBV6-5
CDR3 DNA: TGTGCCAGCAGACCCCCAGGGGCTCTGAATTCACCCCTCCACTTT
CDR3 protein: CASRPPGALNSPLHF

D gene: .
clone size: .
J gene: TRBJ1-2
V gene: TRBV2
CDR3 DNA: TGTGCCAGCAGTGAGTCCGCAGGCTACACCTTC
CDR3 protein: CASSESAGYTF

D gene: .
clone size: .
J gene: TRBJ2-3
V gene: TRBV5-1
CDR3 DNA: TGCGCCAGCAGCTTGTCGGGGGCCCGTATGGGTACGCAGTATTTT
CDR3 protein: CASSLSGARMGTQYF

D gene: .
clone size: .
J gene: TRBJ1-1
V gene: TRBV10-1
CDR3 DNA: TGCGCCAGCAATGCAGGGTCGAACACTGAAGCTTTCTTT
CDR3 protein: CASNAGSNTEAFF

D gene: .
clone size: .
J gene: TRBJ2-1
V gene: TRBV18
CDR3 DNA: TGTGCCAGCTCACCAGGGGGCGGGAACAATGAGCAGTTCTTC
CDR3 protein: CASSPGGGNNEQFF

D gene: .
clone size: .
J gene: TRBJ2-2
V gene: TRBV30
CDR3 DNA: TGTGCCTGGAGGGGGGGGAACACCGGGGAGCTGTTTTTT
CDR3 protein: CAWRGGNTGELFF

D gene: TRBD2
clone size: .
J gene: TRBJ2-2
V gene: TRBV27
CDR3 DNA: TGTGCCAGCGGACCCCTAGCGGGGTTGTCCGGGGAGCTGTTTTTT
CDR3 protein: CASGPLAGLSGELFF

D gene: .
clone size: .
J gene: TRBJ2-5
V gene: TRBV30
CDR3 DNA: TGTGCCTGGAGTGTTGGGGGCGAGACCCAGTACTTC
CDR3 protein: CAWSVGGETQYF

D gene: .
clone size: .
J gene: TRBJ2-1
V gene: TRBV7-8
CDR3 DNA: TGTGCCAGCAGCCAGGCGTTGACGGGGGGAGGGGGTGAGCAGTTCTTC
CDR3 protein: CASSQALTGGGGEQFF

D gene: .
clone size: .
J gene: TRBJ2-3
V gene: TRBV7-3
CDR3 DNA: TGTGCCAGCAGCCCCCGCAGCAGAGATACGCAGTATTTT
CDR3 protein: CASSPRSRDTQYF

D gene: TRBD2
clone size: .
J gene: TRBJ2-5
V gene: TRBV19
CDR3 DNA: TGTGCCAGTAGTAGACTAGCGTTACAAGAGACCCAGTACTTC
CDR3 protein: CASSRLALQETQYF

D gene: TRBD2
clone size: .
J gene: TRBJ2-5
V gene: TRBV9
CDR3 DNA: TGTGCCAGCAGCCCCCAAGCGGGGGGTGGTCATTTAGAGACCCAGTACTTC
CDR3 protein: CASSPQAGGGHLETQYF

D gene: .
clone size: few
J gene: TRBJ1-6
V gene: TRBV7-3
CDR3 DNA: TGTGCCAGCAGCTTAAACAGCCATAATTCACCCCTCCACTTT
CDR3 protein: CASSLNSHNSPLHF

D gene: .
clone size: .
J gene: TRBJ1-1
V gene: TRBV6-2/TRBV6-3
CDR3 DNA: TGTGCCAGCAGTTCGAGGACGGCTGAAGCTTTCTTT
CDR3 protein: CASSSRTAEAFF

D gene: .
clone size: .
J gene: TRBJ1-3
V gene: TRBV4-3
CDR3 DNA: TGCGCCAGCAGCCCGACAGGACTTCCTTCGTACTCTGGAAACACCATATATTTT
CDR3 protein: CASSPTGLPSYSGNTIYF

D gene: .
clone size: few
J gene: TRBJ2-2
V gene: TRBV9
CDR3 DNA: TGTGCCAGCAGCGTAGCACACTCAAGAGGCACCGGGGAGCTGTTTTTT
CDR3 protein: CASSVAHSRGTGELFF

D gene: .
clone size: .
J gene: TRBJ2-3
V gene: TRBV19
CDR3 DNA: TGTGCCAGTAGTAGCGGGGCAGCCCCTAGCACAGATACGCAGTATTTT
CDR3 protein: CASSSGAAPSTDTQYF